This paragraph covers one T cell receptor (beta chain) sequence. The authors' processing: Researchers report that nucleated cell counts were estimated from reference gene primer amplification. Clones were sequenced by immunoSEQ multiplex PCR, and TCRdb holds only the in-frame ones, with some missing. The V and J calls and clone size come from that table; D and trimming were worked out from the DNA. Seen here are 190,000 or so clones, 85% to 90% observed once, and the top ten hold about 6.2%. The CDR3 consists of 14 residues. The germline V and J ends were trimmed by 3 bases and 0 bases, with 12 bases remaining between them. Germline V gene sequence: CDR1 DFQATT, CDR2 SNEGSKA (reference sequence). The entry originates in a study of blood T cell repertoires in COVID-19. Study in general: Researchers got acute and convalescent COVID-19 samples from the United States, Italy and Spain. T cells, B-cell-depleted T cells, or PBMCs provided the cDNA or gDNA that served as material.

The sample was peripheral blood. The chain carries TRBV20-1 and TRBJ2-7; D not resolved. This TCR came from a man aged 55 to 70 who had recovered from COVID-19. The chain's CDR3 is CSASSSPSSYEQYF. DNA of the CDR3: TGCAGTGCTAGTTCAAGCCCCTCCTCCTACGAGCAGTACTTC.